The T cell receptor beta chain described here comes from a study of blood T cell repertoires in COVID-19. Residents of around 24 US areas, aged about 18 to 95 years, made up the participants. Trimming at V came to 3 bases and at J to 7 bases, leaving 5 bases not matched to a gene. Germline CDR1 is LNHDA and CDR2 is SQIVND (reference sequence). The CDR3 runs to 15 residues. Original data processing: Researchers report that nucleated cell counts were estimated from reference gene primer amplification. Only in-frame clones appear in the TCRdb table, and some are missing; sequencing was by immunoSEQ multiplex PCR. The V and J calls and clone size were taken over from that table, and D and trimming were inferred from the DNA. The sample contains a few hundred thousand clones, 87% of which appear only once.

The J gene is TRBJ1-4, the V gene TRBV19, with 10 bases matching TRBD1. Sample: PBMCs or T cells enriched from blood (not recorded which). The TCR was taken from a woman aged 18-29 years who had recovered from COVID-19. This CDR3 is CASSIGGTGAEKLFF. In nucleotides, the CDR3 is TGTGCCAGTAGTATCGGCGGGACAGGGGCTGAAAAACTGTTTTTT.